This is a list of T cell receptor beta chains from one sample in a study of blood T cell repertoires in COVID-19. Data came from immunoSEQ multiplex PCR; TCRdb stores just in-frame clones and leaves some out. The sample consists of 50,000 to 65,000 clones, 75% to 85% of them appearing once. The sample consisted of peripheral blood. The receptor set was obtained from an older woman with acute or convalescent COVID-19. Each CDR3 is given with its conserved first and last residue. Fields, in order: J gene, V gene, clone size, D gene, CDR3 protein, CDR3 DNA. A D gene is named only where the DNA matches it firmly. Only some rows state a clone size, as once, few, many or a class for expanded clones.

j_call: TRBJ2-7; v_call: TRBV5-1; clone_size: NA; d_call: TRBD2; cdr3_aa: CASSPTSGTYEQYF; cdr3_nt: TGCGCCAGCAGCCCGACTAGCGGAACCTACGAGCAGTACTTC
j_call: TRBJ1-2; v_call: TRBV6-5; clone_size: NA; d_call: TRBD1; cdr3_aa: CASSYSYRGKNYGYTF; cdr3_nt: TGTGCCAGCAGTTACTCCTACAGGGGGAAGAACTATGGCTACACCTTC
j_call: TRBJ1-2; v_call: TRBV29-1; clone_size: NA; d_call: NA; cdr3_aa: CSVAGGEFNYGYTF; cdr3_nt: TGCAGCGTTGCGGGAGGGGAATTTAACTATGGCTACACCTTC
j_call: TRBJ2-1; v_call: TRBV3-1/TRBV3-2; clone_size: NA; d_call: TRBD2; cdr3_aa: CASSQEARRRLAGDNEQFF; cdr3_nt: TGTGCCAGCAGCCAAGAGGCACGACGGAGACTAGCGGGAGACAATGAGCAGTTCTTC
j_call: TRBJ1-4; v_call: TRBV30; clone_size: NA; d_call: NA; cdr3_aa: CAWSGATNEKLFF; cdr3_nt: TGTGCCTGGAGCGGAGCAACTAATGAAAAACTGTTTTTT
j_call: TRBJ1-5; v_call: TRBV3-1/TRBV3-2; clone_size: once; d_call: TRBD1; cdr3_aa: CASSFRQGPEHF; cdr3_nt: TGTGCCAGCAGCTTCCGACAGGGCCCTGAGCATTTT
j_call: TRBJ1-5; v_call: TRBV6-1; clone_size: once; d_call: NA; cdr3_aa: CASSDHERRVQPQHF; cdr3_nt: TGTGCCAGCAGTGACCATGAGAGGAGGGTGCAGCCCCAGCATTTT
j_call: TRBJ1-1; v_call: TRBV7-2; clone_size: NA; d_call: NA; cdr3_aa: CASSPQGRTKAFF; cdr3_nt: TGTGCCAGCAGCCCCCAGGGCAGGACTAAAGCTTTCTTT
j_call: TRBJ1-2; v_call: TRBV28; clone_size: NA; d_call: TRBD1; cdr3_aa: CASRPGQSYGYTF; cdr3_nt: TGTGCCAGCAGGCCGGGACAGTCCTATGGCTACACCTTC
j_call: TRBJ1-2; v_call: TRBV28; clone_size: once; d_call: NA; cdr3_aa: CASSLRQYGYTF; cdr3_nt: TGTGCCAGCAGTTTGAGACAGTATGGCTACACCTTC
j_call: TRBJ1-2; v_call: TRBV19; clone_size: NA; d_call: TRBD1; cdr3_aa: CASSIDGNRGNYGYTF; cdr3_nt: TGTGCCAGTAGTATAGATGGAAACAGGGGGAACTATGGCTACACCTTC
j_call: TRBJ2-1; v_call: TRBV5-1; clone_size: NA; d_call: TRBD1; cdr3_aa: CASGKGGGRNEQFF; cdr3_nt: TGCGCCAGCGGCAAAGGGGGCGGTAGGAATGAGCAGTTCTTC
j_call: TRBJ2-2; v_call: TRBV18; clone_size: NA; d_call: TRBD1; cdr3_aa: CASSPPRTGVSGELFF; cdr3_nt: TGTGCCAGCTCACCACCGCGGACAGGGGTTTCCGGGGAGCTGTTTTTT
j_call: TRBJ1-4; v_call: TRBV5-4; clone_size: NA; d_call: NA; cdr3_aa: CASSLGGQNEKLFF; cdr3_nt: TGTGCCAGCAGCTTAGGCGGACAAAATGAAAAACTGTTTTTT
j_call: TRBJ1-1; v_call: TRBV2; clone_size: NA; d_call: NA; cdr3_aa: CASIRDSGTEAFF; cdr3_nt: TGTGCCAGCATCCGCGACAGTGGCACTGAAGCTTTCTTT
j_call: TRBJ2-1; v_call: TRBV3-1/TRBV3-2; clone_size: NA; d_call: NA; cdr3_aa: CASSRYSYNEQFF; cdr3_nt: TGTGCCAGCAGCCGCTACTCCTACAATGAGCAGTTCTTC
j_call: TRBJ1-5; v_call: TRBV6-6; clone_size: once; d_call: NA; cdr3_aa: CASSQGQLNQPQHF; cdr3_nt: TGTGCCAGCAGCCAGGGGCAGTTGAATCAGCCCCAGCATTTT
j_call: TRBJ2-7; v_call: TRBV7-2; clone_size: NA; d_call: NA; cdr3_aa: CASSVDGQPREQYF; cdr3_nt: TGTGCCAGCAGCGTCGACGGACAGCCTCGCGAGCAGTACTTC
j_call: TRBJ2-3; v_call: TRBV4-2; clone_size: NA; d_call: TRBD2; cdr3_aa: CASRQTSGNTDTQYF; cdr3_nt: TGTGCCAGCAGACAGACTAGCGGGAATACAGATACGCAGTATTTT
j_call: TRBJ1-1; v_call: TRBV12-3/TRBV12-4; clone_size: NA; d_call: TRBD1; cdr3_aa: CASSFGKTGGAFF; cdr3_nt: TGTGCCAGCAGTTTTGGGAAGACAGGGGGGGCTTTCTTT
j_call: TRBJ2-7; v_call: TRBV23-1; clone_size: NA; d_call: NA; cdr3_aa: CASRSPCQGSILYEQYF; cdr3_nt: TGCGCCAGCAGGTCCCCGTGTCAGGGAAGTATCCTCTACGAGCAGTACTTC
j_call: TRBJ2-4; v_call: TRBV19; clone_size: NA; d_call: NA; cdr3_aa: CASIGKNIQYF; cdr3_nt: TGTGCCAGTATCGGGAAAAACATTCAGTACTTC
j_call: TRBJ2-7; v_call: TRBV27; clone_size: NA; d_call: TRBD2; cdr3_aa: CASSWDYYYEQYF; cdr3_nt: TGTGCCAGCAGTTGGGACTACTACTACGAGCAGTACTTC
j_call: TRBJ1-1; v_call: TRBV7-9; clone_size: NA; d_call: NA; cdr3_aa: CASSFSTGVSTEAFF; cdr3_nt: TGTGCCAGCAGCTTCTCGACAGGTGTAAGTACTGAAGCTTTCTTT
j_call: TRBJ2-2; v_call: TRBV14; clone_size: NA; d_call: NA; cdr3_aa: CASSLLRTGELFF; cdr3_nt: TGTGCCAGCAGCCTCCTCCGGACCGGGGAGCTGTTTTTT
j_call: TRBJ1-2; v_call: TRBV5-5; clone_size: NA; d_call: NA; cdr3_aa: CASSSPTGVYGYTF; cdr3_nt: TGTGCCAGCAGCTCTCCGACAGGCGTCTATGGCTACACCTTC
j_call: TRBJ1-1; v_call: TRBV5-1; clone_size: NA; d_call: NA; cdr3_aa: CASSLSRVTEAFF; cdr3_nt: TGCGCCAGCAGCTTAAGCCGGGTTACTGAAGCTTTCTTT
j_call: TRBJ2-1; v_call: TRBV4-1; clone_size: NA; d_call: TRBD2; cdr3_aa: CASSQPTSGVVNEQFF; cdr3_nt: TGCGCCAGCAGCCAACCCACTAGCGGGGTTGTCAATGAGCAGTTCTTC
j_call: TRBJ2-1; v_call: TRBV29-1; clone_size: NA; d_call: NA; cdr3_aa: CSVGPISSASSYNEQFF; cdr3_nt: TGCAGCGTTGGCCCAATCTCTAGCGCGAGCTCCTACAATGAGCAGTTCTTC
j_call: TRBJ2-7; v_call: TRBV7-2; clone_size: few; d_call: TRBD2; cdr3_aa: CASSSVWAGAYEQYF; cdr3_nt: TGTGCCAGCAGCTCCGTTTGGGCGGGGGCCTACGAGCAGTACTTC
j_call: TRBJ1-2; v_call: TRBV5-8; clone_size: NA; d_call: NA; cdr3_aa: CASSFEGRGGYTF; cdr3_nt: TGTGCCAGCAGCTTCGAGGGGAGGGGTGGCTACACCTTC
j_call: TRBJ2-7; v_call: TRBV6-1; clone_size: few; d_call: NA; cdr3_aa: CASSEASLALGEQYF; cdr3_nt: TGTGCCAGCAGTGAAGCATCGCTAGCTTTGGGCGAGCAGTACTTC
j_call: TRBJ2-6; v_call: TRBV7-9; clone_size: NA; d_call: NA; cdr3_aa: CASSFRGAGANVLTF; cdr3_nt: TGTGCCAGCAGCTTCCGGGGTGCCGGGGCCAACGTCCTGACTTTC
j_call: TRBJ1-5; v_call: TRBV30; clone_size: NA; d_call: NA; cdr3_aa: CAWSVLTSNQPQHF; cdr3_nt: TGTGCCTGGAGTGTACTCACTAGCAATCAGCCCCAGCATTTT
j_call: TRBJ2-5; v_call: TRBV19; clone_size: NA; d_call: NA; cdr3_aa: CASSLTPDRQETQYF; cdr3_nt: TGTGCCAGTAGCCTGACACCAGACCGCCAAGAGACCCAGTACTTC
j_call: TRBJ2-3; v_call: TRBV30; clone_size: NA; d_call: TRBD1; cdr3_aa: CAWSVNRGRTDTQYF; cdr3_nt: TGTGCCTGGAGTGTAAACAGGGGGCGCACAGATACGCAGTATTTT
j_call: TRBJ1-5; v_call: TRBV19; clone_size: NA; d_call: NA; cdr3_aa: CASNPQARTQAQHF; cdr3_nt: TGTGCCAGTAACCCCCAGGCCCGCACTCAGGCCCAGCATTTT
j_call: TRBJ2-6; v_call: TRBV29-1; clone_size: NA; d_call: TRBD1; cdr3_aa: CSVVDRGAKGGANVLTF; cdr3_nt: TGCAGCGTTGTGGACAGGGGAGCCAAAGGTGGGGCCAACGTCCTGACTTTC
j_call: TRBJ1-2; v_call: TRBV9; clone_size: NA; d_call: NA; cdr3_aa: CASSLAAGVDGYTF; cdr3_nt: TGTGCCAGCAGCCTAGCGGCAGGGGTGGATGGCTACACCTTC
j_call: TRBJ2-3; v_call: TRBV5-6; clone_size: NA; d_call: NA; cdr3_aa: CASSLTAGSTDTQYF; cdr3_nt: TGTGCCAGCAGCTTGACAGCGGGCAGCACAGATACGCAGTATTTT
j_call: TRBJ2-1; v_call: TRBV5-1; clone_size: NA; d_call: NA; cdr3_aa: CASSSRDEQFF; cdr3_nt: TGCGCCAGCAGCAGCAGGGATGAGCAGTTCTTC
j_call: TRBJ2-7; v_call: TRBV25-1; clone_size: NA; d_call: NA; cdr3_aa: CASSDRGRNYNEQYF; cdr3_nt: TGTGCCAGCAGTGACAGAGGTAGGAACTACAACGAGCAGTACTTC
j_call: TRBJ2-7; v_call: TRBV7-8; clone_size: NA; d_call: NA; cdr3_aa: CASSLDYQVNSYEQYF; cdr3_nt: TGTGCCAGCAGCTTAGATTACCAGGTGAACTCCTACGAGCAGTACTTC
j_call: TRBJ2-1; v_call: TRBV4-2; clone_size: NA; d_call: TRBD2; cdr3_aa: CASSRPGTSPHNEQFF; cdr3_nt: TGTGCCAGCAGCCGACCCGGGACTAGCCCACACAATGAGCAGTTCTTC
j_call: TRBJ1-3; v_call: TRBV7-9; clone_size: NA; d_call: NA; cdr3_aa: CASSRGQGNTIYF; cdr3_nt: TGTGCCAGCAGCCGAGGTCAGGGAAACACCATATATTTT
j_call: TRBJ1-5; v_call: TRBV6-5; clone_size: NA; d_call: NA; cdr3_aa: CASRPTANGNQPQHF; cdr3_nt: TGTGCCAGCAGGCCGACAGCAAACGGCAATCAGCCCCAGCATTTT
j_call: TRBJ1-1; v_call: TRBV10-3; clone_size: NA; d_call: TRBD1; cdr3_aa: CAISELGQDTEAFF; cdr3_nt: TGTGCCATCAGTGAGTTGGGACAGGACACTGAAGCTTTCTTT
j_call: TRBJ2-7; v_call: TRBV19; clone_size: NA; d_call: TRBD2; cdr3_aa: CASGVAGDYYEQYF; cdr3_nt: TGTGCCAGTGGGGTAGCGGGAGACTACTACGAGCAGTACTTC
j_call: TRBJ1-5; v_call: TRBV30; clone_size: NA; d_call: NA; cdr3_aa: CAWARTGNQPQHF; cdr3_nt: TGTGCCTGGGCGCGAACAGGGAATCAGCCCCAGCATTTT
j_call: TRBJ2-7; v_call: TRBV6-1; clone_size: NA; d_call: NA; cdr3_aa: CASSELRYEQYF; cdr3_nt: TGTGCCAGCAGTGAATTGAGGTACGAGCAGTACTTC
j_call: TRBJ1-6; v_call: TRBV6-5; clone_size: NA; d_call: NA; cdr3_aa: CASSYGDNRYNSPLHF; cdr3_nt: TGTGCCAGCAGTTACGGGGACAACCGCTATAATTCACCCCTCCACTTT
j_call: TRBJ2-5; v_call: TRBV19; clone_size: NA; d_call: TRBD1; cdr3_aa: CASKTDRGQETQYF; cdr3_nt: TGTGCCAGTAAAACGGACAGGGGCCAAGAGACCCAGTACTTC
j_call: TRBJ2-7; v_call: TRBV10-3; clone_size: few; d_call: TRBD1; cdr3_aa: CAIKDRANEQYF; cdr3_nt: TGTGCCATCAAGGACAGGGCCAACGAGCAGTACTTC